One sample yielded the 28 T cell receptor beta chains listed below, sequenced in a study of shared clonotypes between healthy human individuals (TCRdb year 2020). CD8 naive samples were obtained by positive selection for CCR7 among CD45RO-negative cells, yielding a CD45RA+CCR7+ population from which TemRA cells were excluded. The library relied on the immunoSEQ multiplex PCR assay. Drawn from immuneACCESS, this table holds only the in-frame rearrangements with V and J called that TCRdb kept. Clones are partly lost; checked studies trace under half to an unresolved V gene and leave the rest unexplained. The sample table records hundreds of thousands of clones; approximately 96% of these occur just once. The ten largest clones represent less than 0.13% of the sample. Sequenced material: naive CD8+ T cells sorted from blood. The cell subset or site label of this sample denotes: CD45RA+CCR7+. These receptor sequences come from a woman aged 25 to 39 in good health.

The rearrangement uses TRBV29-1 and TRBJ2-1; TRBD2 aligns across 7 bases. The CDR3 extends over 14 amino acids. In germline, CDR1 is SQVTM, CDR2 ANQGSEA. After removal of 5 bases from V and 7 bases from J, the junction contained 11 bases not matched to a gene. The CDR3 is CSVLGGSRTNEQFF. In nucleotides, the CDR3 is TGCAGCGTTCTCGGCGGGAGTCGTACGAATGAGCAGTTCTTC.

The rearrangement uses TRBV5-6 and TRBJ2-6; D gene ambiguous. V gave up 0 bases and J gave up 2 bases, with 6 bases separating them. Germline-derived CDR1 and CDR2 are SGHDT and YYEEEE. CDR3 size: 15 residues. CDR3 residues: CASSLALAGANVLTF. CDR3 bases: TGTGCCAGCAGCTTGGCGTTGGCTGGGGCCAACGTCCTGACTTTC.

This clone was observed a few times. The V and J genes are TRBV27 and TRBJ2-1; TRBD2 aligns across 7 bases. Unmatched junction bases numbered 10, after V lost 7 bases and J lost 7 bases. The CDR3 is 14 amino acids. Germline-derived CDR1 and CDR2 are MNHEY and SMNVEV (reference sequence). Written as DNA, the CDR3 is TGTGCCAGCACCCCGCGCGGGAGTTGGAATGAGCAGTTCTTC. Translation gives CASTPRGSWNEQFF.

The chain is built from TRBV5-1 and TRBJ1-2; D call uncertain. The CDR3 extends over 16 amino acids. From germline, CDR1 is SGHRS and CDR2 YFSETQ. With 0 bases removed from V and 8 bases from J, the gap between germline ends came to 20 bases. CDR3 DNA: TGCGCCAGCAGCTTGGATGAGTCACCTTCAACCCGAGGCTACACCTTC. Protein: CASSLDESPSTRGYTF.

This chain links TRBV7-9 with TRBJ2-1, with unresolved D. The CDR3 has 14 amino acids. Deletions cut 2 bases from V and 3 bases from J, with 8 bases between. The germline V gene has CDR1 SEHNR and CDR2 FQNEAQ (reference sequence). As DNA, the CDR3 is TGTGCCAGCAGCTTATTTGGCTACTACAATGAGCAGTTCTTC. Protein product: CASSLFGYYNEQFF. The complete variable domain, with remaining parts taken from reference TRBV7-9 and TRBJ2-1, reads DTGVSQNPRHKITKRGQNVTFRCDPISEHNRLYWYRQTLGQGPEFLTYFQNEAQLEKSRLLSDRFSAERPKGSFSTLEIQRTEQGDSAMYLCASSLFGYYNEQFFGPGTRLTVL.

CDR3 residues: CASSLTTGSAGYEQYF. CDR3 DNA sequence: TGTGCCAGCAGTTTGACAACAGGGTCGGCGGGCTACGAGCAGTACTTC. The rearrangement joins TRBV28 to TRBJ2-7, with a possible D match to TRBD1 (6 bases). The CDR3 is 16 amino acids. V dropped 3 bases and J dropped 3 bases, with 18 bases sitting between them. CDR1 and CDR2 (germline): MDHEN, SYDVKM.

The CDR3 bases are TGTGCCAGCAGTTACGGGGACAGTTCCTACGAGCAGTACTTC. Its protein is CASSYGDSSYEQYF. The gene calls are TRBV6-6 and TRBJ2-7, with TRBD1 identical over 7 bases. The V and J ends lost 2 bases and 1 base, in that order; junction bases with no gene match: 2. There are 14 residues in the CDR3. Germline CDR1 reads MNHNY; CDR2 reads SVGAGI (reference sequence).

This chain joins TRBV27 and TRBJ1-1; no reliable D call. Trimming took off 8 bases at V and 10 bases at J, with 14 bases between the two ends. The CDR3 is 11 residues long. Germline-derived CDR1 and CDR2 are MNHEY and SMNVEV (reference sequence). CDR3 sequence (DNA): TGTGCCAGCGGCTCACCCTGGGGAGCTTTCTTT. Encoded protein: CASGSPWGAFF.

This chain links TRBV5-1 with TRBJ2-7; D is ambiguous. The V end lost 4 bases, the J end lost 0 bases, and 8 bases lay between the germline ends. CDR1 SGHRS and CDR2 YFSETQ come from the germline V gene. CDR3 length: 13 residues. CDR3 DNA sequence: TGCGCCAGCAGCCCCGGCAGCTCCTACGAGCAGTACTTC. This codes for CASSPGSSYEQYF. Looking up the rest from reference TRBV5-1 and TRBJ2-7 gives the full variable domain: KAGVTQTPRYLIKTRGQQVTLSCSPISGHRSVSWYQQTPGQGLQFLFEYFSETQRNKGNFPGRFSGRQFSNSRSEMNVSTLELGDSALYLCASSPGSSYEQYFGPGTRLTVT.

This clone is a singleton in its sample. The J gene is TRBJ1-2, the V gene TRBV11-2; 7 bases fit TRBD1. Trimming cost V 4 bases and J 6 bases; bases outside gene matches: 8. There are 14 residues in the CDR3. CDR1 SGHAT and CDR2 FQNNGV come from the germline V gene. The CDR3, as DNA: TGTGCCAGCAGCTCGAATACAGGGGTAGATGGCTACACCTTC. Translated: CASSSNTGVDGYTF. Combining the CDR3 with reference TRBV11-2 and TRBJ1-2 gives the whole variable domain EAGVAQSPRYKIIEKRQSVAFWCNPISGHATLYWYQQILGQGPKLLIQFQNNGVVDDSQLPKDRFSAERLKGVDSTLKIQPAKLEDSAVYLCASSSNTGVDGYTFGSGTRLTVV.

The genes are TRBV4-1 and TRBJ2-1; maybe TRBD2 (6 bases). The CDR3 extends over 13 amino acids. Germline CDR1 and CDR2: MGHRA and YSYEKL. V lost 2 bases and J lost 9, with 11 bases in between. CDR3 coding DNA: TGCGCCAGCAGCCAACCCGAGGGAGGTGAGCAGTTCTTC. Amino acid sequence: CASSQPEGGEQFF.

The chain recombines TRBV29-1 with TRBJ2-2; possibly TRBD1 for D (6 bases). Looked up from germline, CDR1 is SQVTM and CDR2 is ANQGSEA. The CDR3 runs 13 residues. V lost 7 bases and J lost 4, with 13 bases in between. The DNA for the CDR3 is TGCAGCGCTATGGACAGCCTCACCGGGGAGCTGTTTTTT. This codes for CSAMDSLTGELFF.

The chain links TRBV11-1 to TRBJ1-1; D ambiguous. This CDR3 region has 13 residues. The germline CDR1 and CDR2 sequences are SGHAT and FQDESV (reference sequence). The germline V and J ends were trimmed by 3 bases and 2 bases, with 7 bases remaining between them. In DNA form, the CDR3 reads TGTGCCAGCAGCTTGGCAGACAACACTGAAGCTTTCTTT. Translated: CASSLADNTEAFF. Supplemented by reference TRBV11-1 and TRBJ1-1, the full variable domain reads EAEVAQSPRYKITEKSQAVAFWCDPISGHATLYWYRQILGQGPELLVQFQDESVVDDSQLPKDRFSAERLKGVDSTLKIQPAELGDSAMYLCASSLADNTEAFFGQGTRLTVV.

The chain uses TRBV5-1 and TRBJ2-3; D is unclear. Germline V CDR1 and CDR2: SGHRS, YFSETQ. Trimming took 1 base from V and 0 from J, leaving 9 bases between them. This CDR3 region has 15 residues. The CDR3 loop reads CASSLKAPSTDTQYF. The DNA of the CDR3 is TGCGCCAGCAGCTTGAAAGCGCCGAGCACAGATACGCAGTATTTT. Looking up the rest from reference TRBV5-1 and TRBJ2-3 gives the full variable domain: KAGVTQTPRYLIKTRGQQVTLSCSPISGHRSVSWYQQTPGQGLQFLFEYFSETQRNKGNFPGRFSGRQFSNSRSEMNVSTLELGDSALYLCASSLKAPSTDTQYFGPGTRLTVL.

CDR3 DNA sequence: TGTGCCAGCAGCTTAGCGGCTAGCGGCTTACCTTCCTACAATGAGCAGTTCTTC. Its protein is CASSLAASGLPSYNEQFF. The chain has TRBV7-9 and TRBJ2-1; 7 bases agree with TRBD2. The CDR3 totals 18 residues. V lost 0 bases to trimming and J lost 1 base; unmatched junction nucleotides: 9. CDR1 and CDR2 (germline): SEHNR, FQNEAQ (reference sequence).

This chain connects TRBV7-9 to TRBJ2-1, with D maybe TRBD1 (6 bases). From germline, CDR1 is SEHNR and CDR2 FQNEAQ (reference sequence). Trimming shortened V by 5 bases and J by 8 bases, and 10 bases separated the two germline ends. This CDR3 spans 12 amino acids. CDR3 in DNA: TGTGCCAGCAGCCAACAGGGAGATGAGCAGTTCTTC. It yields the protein CASSQQGDEQFF.

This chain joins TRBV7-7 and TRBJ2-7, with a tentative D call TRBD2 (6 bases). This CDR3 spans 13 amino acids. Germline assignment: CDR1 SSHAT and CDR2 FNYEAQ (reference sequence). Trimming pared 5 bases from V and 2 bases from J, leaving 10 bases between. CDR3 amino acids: CASSPGLTYEQYF. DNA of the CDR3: TGTGCCAGCAGCCCGGGACTCACCTACGAGCAGTACTTC.

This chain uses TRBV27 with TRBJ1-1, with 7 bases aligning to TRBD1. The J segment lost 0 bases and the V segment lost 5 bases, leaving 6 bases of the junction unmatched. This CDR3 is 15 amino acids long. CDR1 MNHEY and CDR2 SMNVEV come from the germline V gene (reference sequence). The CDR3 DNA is TGTGCCAGCAGTCCAACGACAGGGATGAACACTGAAGCTTTCTTT. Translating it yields CASSPTTGMNTEAFF.

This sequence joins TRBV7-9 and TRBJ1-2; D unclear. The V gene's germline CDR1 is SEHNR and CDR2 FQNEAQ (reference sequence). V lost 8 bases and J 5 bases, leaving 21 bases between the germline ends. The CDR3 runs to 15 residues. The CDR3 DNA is TGTGCCAGCGAGGGAGATCGACAACCTTTTTATGGCTACACCTTC. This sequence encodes CASEGDRQPFYGYTF.

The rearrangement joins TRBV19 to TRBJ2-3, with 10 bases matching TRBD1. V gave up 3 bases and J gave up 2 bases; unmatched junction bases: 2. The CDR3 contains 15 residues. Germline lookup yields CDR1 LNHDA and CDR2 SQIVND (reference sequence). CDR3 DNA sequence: TGTGCCAGTAGTATCGGGACAGGGGTCACAGATACGCAGTATTTT. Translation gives CASSIGTGVTDTQYF.

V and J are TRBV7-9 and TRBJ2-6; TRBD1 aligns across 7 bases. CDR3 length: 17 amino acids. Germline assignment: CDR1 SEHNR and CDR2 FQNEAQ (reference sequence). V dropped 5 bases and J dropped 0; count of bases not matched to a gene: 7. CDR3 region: CASSTGTVLSGANVLTF. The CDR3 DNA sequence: TGTGCCAGCAGCACCGGGACAGTCCTCTCTGGGGCCAACGTCCTGACTTTC.

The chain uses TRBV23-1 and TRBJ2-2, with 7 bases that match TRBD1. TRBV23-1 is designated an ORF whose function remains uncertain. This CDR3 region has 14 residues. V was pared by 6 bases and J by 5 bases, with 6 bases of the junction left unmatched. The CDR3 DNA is TGCGCCAGCAGGCAAGACAGGGCAACCGGGGAGCTGTTTTTT. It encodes CASRQDRATGELFF.

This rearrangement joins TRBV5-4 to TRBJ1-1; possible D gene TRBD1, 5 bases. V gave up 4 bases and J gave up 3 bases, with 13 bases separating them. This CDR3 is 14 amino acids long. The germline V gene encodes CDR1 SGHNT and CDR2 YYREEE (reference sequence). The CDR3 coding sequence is TGTGCCAGCAGCGAATCAGGGCGGCACACTGAAGCTTTCTTT. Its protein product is CASSESGRHTEAFF. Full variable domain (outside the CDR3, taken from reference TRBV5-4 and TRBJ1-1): ETGVTQSPTHLIKTRGQQVTLRCSSQSGHNTVSWYQQALGQGPQFIFQYYREEENGRGNFPPRFSGLQFPNYSSELNVNALELDDSALYLCASSESGRHTEAFFGQGTRLTVV.

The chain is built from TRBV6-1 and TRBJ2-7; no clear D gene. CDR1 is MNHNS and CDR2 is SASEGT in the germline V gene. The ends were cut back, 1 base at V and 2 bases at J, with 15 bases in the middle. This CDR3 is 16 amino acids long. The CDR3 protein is CASSEEEFLQPYEQYF. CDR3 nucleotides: TGTGCCAGCAGTGAAGAGGAGTTCTTACAGCCCTACGAGCAGTACTTC.

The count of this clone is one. The CDR3 spells CASSRQGARIDEETQYF. In DNA, the CDR3 is TGTGCCAGCAGTCGACAGGGGGCGAGGATCGATGAAGAGACCCAGTACTTC. The chain recombines TRBV27 with TRBJ2-5, with 10 positions matching TRBD1. V gave up 5 bases and J gave up 3 bases; unmatched junction bases: 12. CDR1 and CDR2 from the germline V gene are MNHEY and SMNVEV (reference sequence). CDR3 length equals 17 residues.

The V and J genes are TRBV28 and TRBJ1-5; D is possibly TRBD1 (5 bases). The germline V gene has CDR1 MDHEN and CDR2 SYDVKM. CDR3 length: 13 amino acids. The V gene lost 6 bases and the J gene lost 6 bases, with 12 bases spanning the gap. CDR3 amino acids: CASSRGGGQPQHF. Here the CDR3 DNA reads TGTGCCAGCAGCCGCGGCGGGGGTCAGCCCCAGCATTTT. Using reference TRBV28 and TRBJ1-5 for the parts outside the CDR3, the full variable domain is DVKVTQSSRYLVKRTGEKVFLECVQDMDHENMFWYRQDPGLGLRLIYFSYDVKMKEKGDIPEGYSVSREKKERFSLILESASTNQTSMYLCASSRGGGQPQHFGDGTRLSIL.

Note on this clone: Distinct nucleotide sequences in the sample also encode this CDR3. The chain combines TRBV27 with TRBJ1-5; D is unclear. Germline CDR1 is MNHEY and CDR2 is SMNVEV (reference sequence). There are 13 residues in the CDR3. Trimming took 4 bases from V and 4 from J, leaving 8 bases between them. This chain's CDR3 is CASSYGRNQPQHF. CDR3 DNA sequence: TGTGCCAGCAGTTACGGACGGAATCAGCCCCAGCATTTT.

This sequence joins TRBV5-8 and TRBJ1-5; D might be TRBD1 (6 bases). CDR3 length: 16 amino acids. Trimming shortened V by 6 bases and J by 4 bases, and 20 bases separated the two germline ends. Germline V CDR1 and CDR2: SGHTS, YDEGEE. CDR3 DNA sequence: TGTGCCAGCAACCCAGGGGACGCCGGTTCAAATCAGCCCCAGCATTTT. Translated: CASNPGDAGSNQPQHF.